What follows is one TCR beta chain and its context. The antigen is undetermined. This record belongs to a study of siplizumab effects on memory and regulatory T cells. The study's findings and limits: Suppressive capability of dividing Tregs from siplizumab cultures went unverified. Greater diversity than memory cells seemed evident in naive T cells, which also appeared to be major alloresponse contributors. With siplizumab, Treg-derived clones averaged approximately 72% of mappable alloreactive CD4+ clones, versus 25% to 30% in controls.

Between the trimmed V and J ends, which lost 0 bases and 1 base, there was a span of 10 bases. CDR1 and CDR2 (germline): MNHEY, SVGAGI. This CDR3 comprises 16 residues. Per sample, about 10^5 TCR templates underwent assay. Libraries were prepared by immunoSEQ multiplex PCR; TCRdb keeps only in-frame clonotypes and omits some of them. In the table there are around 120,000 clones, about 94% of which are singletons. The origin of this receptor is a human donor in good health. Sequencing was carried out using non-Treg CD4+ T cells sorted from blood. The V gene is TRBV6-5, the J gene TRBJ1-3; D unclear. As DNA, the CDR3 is TGTGCCAGCAGTTACTCGAACAGCCTTTCTGGAAACACCATATATTTT. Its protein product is CASSYSNSLSGNTIYF.